One and the same sample provided the 27 T cell receptor beta chains below, sequenced in a study of shared clonotypes between healthy human individuals. CD45RO negativity and positive selection for CCR7 defined naive CD8 cells, a population that excluded terminally differentiated effector memory CD45RA+ cells. Only in-frame clones appear in the TCRdb table, and some are missing; sequencing was by immunoSEQ multiplex PCR. The table shows about 2 million clones, with about 95% occurring only once. Sequenced input: naive CD8+ T cells sorted from blood. The origin of the receptors is a man aged 18 to 35 in good health.

The V call is TRBV27, the J call TRBJ2-1; the D is unclear. The CDR3 has 13 amino acids. V lost 10 bases to trimming and J lost 5 bases, with 15 bases between them. The germline V gene encodes CDR1 MNHEY and CDR2 SMNVEV (reference sequence). This CDR3 reads CATSRGLHNEQFF. The CDR3 DNA follows: TGTGCCACCTCCCGAGGTTTGCACAATGAGCAGTTCTTC.

The CDR3 region is CATHRPRGVNQPQHF. Here the CDR3 DNA reads TGCGCCACCCACCGACCGCGTGGGGTCAATCAGCCCCAGCATTTT. This sequence joins TRBV10-1 and TRBJ1-5; unclear D gene. The CDR3 totals 15 residues. The germline V gene encodes CDR1 WNHNN and CDR2 SYGVQD (reference sequence). V was shortened by 10 bases and J by 3 bases, with 19 bases between the two germline ends.

This chain connects TRBV10-2 to TRBJ2-7, with TRBD2 matching 8 bases. This CDR3 comprises 15 residues. V was pared by 2 bases and J by 4 bases, with 7 bases of the junction left unmatched. Germline CDR1 is WSHSY and CDR2 is SAAADI. This CDR3 is CASSEDGGASYEQYF. In DNA form, the CDR3 reads TGCGCCAGCAGTGAGGACGGGGGGGCCTCGTACGAGCAGTACTTC.

The CDR3 DNA follows: TGTGCCAGCAGCTTGTCGGGGTCTTTCGTCTACGAGCAGTACTTC. Amino acids: CASSLSGSFVYEQYF. This chain joins TRBV5-6 and TRBJ2-7; TRBD2 is a possible D gene (5 bases). This CDR3 is built from 15 residues. The V and J ends lost 1 base and 3 bases respectively, with 14 bases between them. Germline V lookup: CDR1 SGHDT, CDR2 YYEEEE.

The rearrangement uses TRBV27 and TRBJ1-5; 8 bases agree with TRBD1. Per germline, CDR1 MNHEY and CDR2 SMNVEV (reference sequence). Trimming at V came to 5 bases and at J to 7 bases, leaving 7 bases not matched to a gene. This CDR3 is built from 14 residues. For the CDR3, the DNA is TGTGCCAGCAGTCCACAGGGGGGAGGGCAGCCCCAGCATTTT. It encodes CASSPQGGGQPQHF.

J is TRBJ2-7 and V is TRBV27; 7 nucleotides align to TRBD2. The V gene's germline CDR1 is MNHEY and CDR2 SMNVEV (reference sequence). The CDR3 covers 17 residues. J was trimmed by 0 bases and V by 5 bases; bases with no gene match: 13. The DNA for the CDR3 is TGTGCCAGCAGTCCTATATCCCCAGCGGGGACCTCCTACGAGCAGTACTTC. Translation gives CASSPISPAGTSYEQYF.

The chain combines TRBV6-5 with TRBJ2-2, with a weak D call TRBD2 (6 bases). This CDR3 comprises 13 residues. With 6 bases removed from V and 6 bases from J, the gap between germline ends came to 11 bases. From germline, CDR1 is MNHEY and CDR2 SVGAGI. The CDR3 sequence is CASSPSGAGELFF. Here the CDR3 DNA reads TGTGCCAGCAGCCCTTCGGGAGCCGGGGAGCTGTTTTTT.

As for this clone: This CDR3 is also generated by other DNA sequences in the sample. The chain carries TRBV10-2 and TRBJ2-7, with D uncertain. Germline V gene lookup returns CDR1 WSHSY and CDR2 SAAADI. V was pared by 2 bases and J by 5 bases, with 4 bases between. The CDR3 loop spans 11 amino acids. For the CDR3, the DNA is TGCGCCAGCAGTGAGGGAAACGAGCAGTACTTC. Residues: CASSEGNEQYF.

This clone turned up a few times. This CDR3 is also generated by other DNA sequences in the sample. The rearrangement links TRBV4-1 to TRBJ2-1, with D unresolved. CDR3 length: 12 residues. The germline V gene has CDR1 MGHRA and CDR2 YSYEKL. Trimming shortened V by 0 bases and J by 5 bases, and 2 bases separated the two germline ends. CDR3 coding DNA: TGCGCCAGCAGCCAAGACCACAATGAGCAGTTCTTC. This encodes CASSQDHNEQFF.

The chain uses TRBV7-9 and TRBJ2-1; the D gene is possibly TRBD2 (5 bases). This CDR3 is built from 13 residues. Trimming took 2 bases from V and 8 from J, leaving 10 bases between them. CDR1 and CDR2 from the germline V gene are SEHNR and FQNEAQ (reference sequence). This CDR3 is CASSLRVAHEQFF. Written as DNA, the CDR3 is TGTGCCAGCAGCTTACGGGTAGCGCATGAGCAGTTCTTC.

The rearrangement links TRBV6-1 to TRBJ2-7; maybe TRBD2 (5 bases). In germline, CDR1 is MNHNS, CDR2 SASEGT. This CDR3 spans 15 amino acids. V was cut by 3 bases and J by 3 bases, with 15 bases left in between. The CDR3 DNA reads TGTGCCAGCAGTGACGGGCCGAGGGATGTCTACGAGCAGTACTTC. As protein: CASSDGPRDVYEQYF.

The rearrangement uses TRBV15 and TRBJ1-1; TRBD1 is a possible D gene (6 bases). The CDR3 covers 17 residues. V lost 5 bases, J lost 5 bases, and 24 bases lay in between. CDR1 is LNHNV and CDR2 is YYDKDF in the germline V gene (reference sequence). Written as DNA, the CDR3 is TGTGCCACCAGCTCCCCCAGGGAGGGGGTCGGGGGGACTGAAGCTTTCTTT. This codes for CATSSPREGVGGTEAFF. Supplemented by reference TRBV15 and TRBJ1-1, the full variable domain reads DAMVIQNPRYQVTQFGKPVTLSCSQTLNHNVMYWYQQKSSQAPKLLFHYYDKDFNNEADTPDNFQSRRPNTSFCFLDIRSPGLGDTAMYLCATSSPREGVGGTEAFFGQGTRLTVV.

With respect to this clone: This sample includes further DNA sequences coding for the same CDR3. This chain uses TRBV7-9 with TRBJ1-1, with D tentatively TRBD1 (6 bases). Germline lookup yields CDR1 SEHNR and CDR2 FQNEAQ (reference sequence). Trimming pared 1 base from V and 4 bases from J, leaving 13 bases between. The CDR3 contains 15 residues. Here the CDR3 reads CASSLVGLGGTEAFF. CDR3 nucleotide sequence: TGTGCCAGCAGCTTAGTTGGGCTAGGGGGCACTGAAGCTTTCTTT.

J is TRBJ2-7 and V is TRBV18; tentatively, D is TRBD1 or TRBD2 (5 bases each). V was shortened by 2 bases and J by 2 bases, with 10 bases between the two germline ends. Germline V gene data show CDR1 as KGHSH and CDR2 as LQKENI. The CDR3 runs to 14 residues. CDR3: CASSPGTDPYEQYF. The CDR3 DNA sequence: TGTGCCAGCTCACCAGGGACGGATCCCTACGAGCAGTACTTC.

The V and J genes are TRBV13 and TRBJ2-3; D not certain. CDR1 PRHDT and CDR2 FYEKMQ come from the germline V gene (reference sequence). V was cut by 5 bases and J by 1 base, with 13 bases left in between. CDR3 length equals 15 residues. Here the CDR3 reads CASSPTTLGTDTQYF. The CDR3 DNA sequence: TGTGCCAGCAGCCCCACTACCCTCGGCACAGATACGCAGTATTTT.

The chain joins TRBV10-2 to TRBJ2-7; D gene uncertain. The CDR3 is 13 amino acids. With 0 bases removed from V and 3 bases from J, the gap between germline ends came to 6 bases. Germline CDR1 WSHSY, CDR2 SAAADI. This chain's CDR3 is CASSESDNYEQYF. CDR3 DNA: TGCGCCAGCAGTGAGTCAGACAACTACGAGCAGTACTTC.

Worth noting for this clone: Other DNA sequences in the same sample also yield this CDR3. V usage is TRBV9 and J usage is TRBJ1-4; perhaps TRBD1 as D (5 bases). Trimming took 0 bases from V and 2 from J, leaving 8 bases between them. Germline values: CDR1 SGDLS, CDR2 YYNGEE. The length of the CDR3 is 15 residues. The CDR3 is CASSVGGSTNEKLFF. The CDR3 DNA reads TGTGCCAGCAGCGTAGGGGGGTCTACTAATGAAAAACTGTTTTTT.

The J gene is TRBJ1-1, the V gene TRBV27, with TRBD1 matching over 7 bases. CDR3 length: 13 residues. Per germline, CDR1 MNHEY and CDR2 SMNVEV (reference sequence). With 6 bases clipped from V and 1 base from J, the junction kept 2 bases outside the gene matches. The DNA for the CDR3 is TGTGCCAGCAGACAGGGGACGAACACTGAAGCTTTCTTT. It yields the protein CASRQGTNTEAFF.

This chain uses TRBV5-6 with TRBJ2-7; a possible D gene is TRBD2 (6 bases). CDR1 is SGHDT and CDR2 is YYEEEE in the germline V gene. The CDR3 runs 15 residues. The V and J ends lost 5 bases and 3 bases respectively, with 18 bases between them. In DNA form, the CDR3 reads TGTGCCAGCAGTGCTCCGGGACTGGGGCTCTACGAGCAGTACTTC. Encoded protein: CASSAPGLGLYEQYF.

This clone was found a few times. This same CDR3 is encoded by further DNA sequences in the sample. The J gene is TRBJ2-7, the V gene TRBV6-6, with D possibly TRBD1 on 6 matching bases. This CDR3 spans 13 amino acids. The V and J ends lost 2 bases and 4 bases respectively, with 9 bases between them. Germline V CDR1 and CDR2: MNHNY, SVGAGI (reference sequence). The CDR3 bases are TGTGCCAGCAGTTACCCGGACAGTTACGAGCAGTACTTC. Protein: CASSYPDSYEQYF.

The chain joins TRBV13 to TRBJ2-2; possibly TRBD2 for D (6 bases). Trimming removed 5 bases from V and 4 bases from J, with 20 bases in between. The CDR3 has 17 amino acids. The germline V gene has CDR1 PRHDT and CDR2 FYEKMQ (reference sequence). The CDR3 DNA follows: TGTGCCAGCAGCACCCTGGGGGTCGGGAGAGGCACCGGGGAGCTGTTTTTT. It codes for CASSTLGVGRGTGELFF.

This rearrangement joins TRBV29-1 to TRBJ2-7; TRBD1 aligns across 7 bases. The CDR3 consists of 13 residues. CDR1 SQVTM and CDR2 ANQGSEA come from the germline V gene. With V trimmed by 6 bases and J by 1 base, 6 bases remained unmatched. The CDR3 sequence is CSVAGTVSYEQYF. In DNA, the CDR3 is TGCAGCGTGGCCGGGACAGTATCCTACGAGCAGTACTTC.

The chain employs TRBV28 and TRBJ2-5; the D gene could be TRBD1 or TRBD2 (6 bases each). Germline CDR1 is MDHEN and CDR2 is SYDVKM. V was pared by 7 bases and J by 3 bases, with 15 bases between. This CDR3 has 14 residues. The CDR3 loop reads CASKGFRGEETQYF. As DNA, the CDR3 is TGTGCCAGCAAGGGTTTTAGGGGGGAAGAGACCCAGTACTTC.

The rearrangement links TRBV19 to TRBJ2-2; 10 positions match TRBD2. Germline lookup yields CDR1 LNHDA and CDR2 SQIVND (reference sequence). The length of the CDR3 is 16 residues. Trimming cost V 5 bases and J 6 bases; bases outside gene matches: 9. In DNA form, the CDR3 reads TGTGCCAGTAGTCCCCGTTTTAGCGGGGGGTCCGGGGAGCTGTTTTTT. It is translated as CASSPRFSGGSGELFF.

The chain uses TRBV27 and TRBJ2-7, with D perhaps matching TRBD1 or TRBD2 (5 bases each). The germline V gene has CDR1 MNHEY and CDR2 SMNVEV (reference sequence). The CDR3 is 12 amino acids. Trimming took 3 bases from V and 5 from J, leaving 8 bases between them. CDR3 sequence (DNA): TGTGCCAGCAGTTTTTTGGGGGACGAGCAGTACTTC. Protein sequence: CASSFLGDEQYF.

About this clone: At the DNA level, this CDR3 is encoded by other sequences in the same sample as well. The rearrangement links TRBV5-6 to TRBJ2-5, with D uncertain. Germline values: CDR1 SGHDT, CDR2 YYEEEE. Trimming took 2 bases from V and 5 from J, leaving 4 bases between them. This CDR3 contains 11 residues. CDR3 sequence (DNA): TGTGCCAGCAGCTTTTCTGAGACCCAGTACTTC. Its translation is CASSFSETQYF.

The chain combines TRBV10-1 with TRBJ2-1, with D possibly TRBD1 on 6 matching bases. The CDR3 length is 13 residues. The germline V gene has CDR1 WNHNN and CDR2 SYGVQD (reference sequence). Trimming left V 5 bases short and J 4 bases short, with 9 bases between. In DNA form, the CDR3 reads TGCGCCAGCAGTTATCAGGGGTACAATGAGCAGTTCTTC. This encodes CASSYQGYNEQFF.